These 28 T cell receptor beta chains originate from one sample sequenced in a study of T-cell memory formation after mild COVID-19. A single record per CDR3 protein comes from TCRdb applying MiXCR to the 5' RACE reads. The data show roughly 300,000 distinct CDR3 sequences, roughly an eighth seen once. The sample taken for sequencing was PBMCs or a T cell subset sorted from them (not recorded which). The receptors come from a man between 18 and 35 years old who had mild COVID-19 (a few samples of this study predate the infection). Cell type and time point are not known.

The CDR3 spells CASSYQSQTGEETQYF. CDR3 nucleotide sequence: TGTGCCAGCAGTTACCAGTCCCAGACAGGGGAAGAGACCCAGTACTTC. This sequence joins TRBV6-5 and TRBJ2-5; 8 bases are a match to TRBD1. The V and J ends lost 2 bases and 3 bases, in that order; junction bases with no gene match: 8. The CDR3 spans 16 residues. Per germline, CDR1 MNHEY and CDR2 SVGAGI.

DNA for the CDR3: TGTGCCAGCAGCTTAACCAGGGATGCTGGGGCCAACGTCCTGACTTTC. Translated: CASSLTRDAGANVLTF. The chain uses TRBV11-2 and TRBJ2-6, with D possibly being TRBD1 (5 bases). From germline, CDR1 is SGHAT and CDR2 FQNNGV. Trimming cost V 2 bases and J 2 bases, with 10 bases left between them. The CDR3 consists of 16 residues. The whole variable domain, filled in from reference TRBV11-2 and TRBJ2-6, reads EAGVAQSPRYKIIEKRQSVAFWCNPISGHATLYWYQQILGQGPKLLIQFQNNGVVDDSQLPKDRFSAERLKGVDSTLKIQPAKLEDSAVYLCASSLTRDAGANVLTFGAGSRLTVL.

This clonotype was observed a few times. The rearrangement joins TRBV9 to TRBJ2-5; D gene unclear. Germline V gives CDR1 SGDLS, CDR2 YYNGEE. The V end lost 0 bases, the J end lost 1 base, and 4 bases lay between the germline ends. The CDR3 sequence is 13 residues long. Here the CDR3 DNA reads TGTGCCAGCAGCGTAGGATTCCAAGAGACCCAGTACTTC. Translated, it gives CASSVGFQETQYF.

The gene calls are TRBV12-3 or TRBV12-4 and TRBJ2-2; 7 nucleotides align to TRBD2. CDR3 length equals 15 residues. The V gene end was trimmed by 2 bases and the J gene end by 4 bases; junction bases not matched to a gene: 4. CDR3 protein: CASSLSAGVTGELFF. CDR3 coding DNA: TGTGCCAGCAGTTTATCGGCGGGGGTCACCGGGGAGCTGTTTTTT.

This chain joins TRBV10-3 and TRBJ2-5; TRBD1 might be the D (5 bases). Trimming removed 6 bases from V and 2 bases from J, with 13 bases in between. The CDR3 runs to 14 residues. Germline V gene lookup returns CDR1 ENHRY and CDR2 SYGVKD. The CDR3 DNA is TGTGCCATCAGCAGGGCGACCCTACAAGAGACCCAGTACTTC. Its protein product is CAISRATLQETQYF.

This clonotype was counted only a few times. This chain links TRBV12-3 or TRBV12-4 with TRBJ2-3; D not certain. The CDR3 consists of 14 residues. Trimming took off 5 bases at V and 2 bases at J, with 11 bases between the two ends. CDR3 bases: TGTGCCAGCAGTCCCAGACTTTTCACAGATACGCAGTATTTT. Its protein is CASSPRLFTDTQYF.

This clonotype was observed once. The chain links TRBV7-8 to TRBJ2-2; 9 bases agree with TRBD2. V was clipped by 4 bases and J by 6 bases; unmatched bases: 12. Germline loops: CDR1 SGHVS, CDR2 FQNEAQ. The CDR3 runs to 17 residues. The CDR3 DNA reads as TGTGCCAGCAGCTCCCGTTTGGGTAGCGGGGGTCCCGGGGAGCTGTTTTTT. As protein: CASSSRLGSGGPGELFF.

The chain links TRBV4-1 to TRBJ2-5; 13 nucleotides line up with TRBD2. CDR1 MGHRA and CDR2 YSYEKL come from the germline V gene. V trimming: 1 base; J trimming: 0 bases; junction bases outside the gene matches: 2. This CDR3 contains 17 residues. The chain's CDR3 is CASSQAGTSGDQETQYF. The CDR3, as DNA: TGCGCCAGCAGCCAAGCCGGGACTAGCGGGGACCAAGAGACCCAGTACTTC.

The rearrangement links TRBV7-2 to TRBJ2-3; 8 bases align to TRBD2. V lost 2 bases, J lost 0 bases, and 4 bases stayed unmatched. Looked up from germline, CDR1 is SGHTA and CDR2 is FQGNSA. The CDR3 has 16 residues. For the CDR3, the DNA is TGTGCCAGCAGCTTAAACCAGCGGGGGAGCACAGATACGCAGTATTTT. Amino acid sequence: CASSLNQRGSTDTQYF.

This clonotype was observed a few times. The genes are TRBV20-1 and TRBJ2-6; a possible D gene is TRBD1 (5 bases). Germline V CDR1 and CDR2: DFQATT, SNEGSKA (reference sequence). The germline V and J ends were trimmed by 6 bases and 4 bases, with 13 bases remaining between them. The CDR3 spans 14 residues. DNA of the CDR3: TGCAGTGCCCCCGAACAGGCCGGGGCCAACGTCCTGACTTTC. It specifies CSAPEQAGANVLTF.

The CDR3 spells CASSQGKARRRDAEQFF. In nucleotides, the CDR3 is TGCGCCAGCAGCCAAGGCAAAGCAAGGAGAAGGGATGCGGAGCAGTTCTTC. The V call is TRBV4-1, the J call TRBJ2-1; D is ambiguous. Germline V gene sequence: CDR1 MGHRA, CDR2 YSYEKL. The V and J ends lost 1 base and 10 bases respectively, with 23 bases between them. The CDR3 covers 17 residues.

This clonotype occurred a few times. The rearrangement uses TRBV12-3 or TRBV12-4 and TRBJ2-1; TRBD2 might be the D (7 bases). The CDR3 runs to 13 residues. V was pared by 1 base and J by 13 bases, with 14 bases between. The CDR3 loop reads CASSLGGGATQFF. The CDR3 region has the DNA TGTGCCAGCAGTTTAGGAGGGGGGGCCACCCAGTTCTTC.

This clonotype has a handful of counts. The rearrangement uses TRBV27 and TRBJ1-5, with D unclear. Deletions cut 3 bases from V and 5 bases from J, with 5 bases between. The CDR3 totals 12 residues. Germline loops: CDR1 MNHEY, CDR2 SMNVEV (reference sequence). The CDR3 loop is CASSFLDQPQHF. In DNA form, the CDR3 reads TGTGCCAGCAGTTTCCTAGATCAGCCCCAGCATTTT.

V is TRBV19 and J is TRBJ1-6; 10 bases are a match to TRBD1. This CDR3 is 14 amino acids long. Germline V gene lookup returns CDR1 LNHDA and CDR2 SQIVND (reference sequence). V shed 5 bases, J shed 10 bases, and the junction held 5 bases outside the gene matches. This CDR3 is CASSATGGLSPLHF. The CDR3 DNA sequence: TGTGCCAGTAGTGCGACAGGGGGCTTATCACCCCTCCACTTT.

J is TRBJ2-3 and V is TRBV29-1, with TRBD2 matching 11 bases. The germline V gene encodes CDR1 SQVTM and CDR2 ANQGSEA. The V segment lost 2 bases and the J segment 3 bases; nucleotides outside the gene matches: 4. This CDR3 has 15 residues. The CDR3 bases are TGCAGCGTTGAATTAGCGGGGGGGGTTACAGATACGCAGTATTTT. Amino acids: CSVELAGGVTDTQYF.

The chain has TRBV6-5 and TRBJ2-5, with unresolved D. V was cut by 0 bases and J by 5 bases, with 10 bases left in between. The CDR3 sequence is 14 residues long. Looked up from germline, CDR1 is MNHEY and CDR2 is SVGAGI. CDR3 nucleotides: TGTGCCAGCAGTTACTCGATCGAACACGAGACCCAGTACTTC. It specifies CASSYSIEHETQYF.

This clonotype was found a few times. The chain joins TRBV9 to TRBJ2-3, with 11 bases matching TRBD2. The V segment lost 0 bases and the J segment 5 bases; nucleotides outside the gene matches: 5. The germline CDR1 and CDR2 sequences are SGDLS and YYNGEE. The CDR3 consists of 16 residues. CDR3 bases: TGTGCCAGCAGCGTAGATAGCGGGGGGGCCGAAGATACGCAGTATTTT. This translates into CASSVDSGGAEDTQYF. The full variable domain, its missing parts supplied by reference TRBV9 and TRBJ2-3, is DSGVTQTPKHLITATGQRVTLRCSPRSGDLSVYWYQQSLDQGLQFLIQYYNGEERAKGNILERFSAQQFPDLHSELNLSSLELGDSALYFCASSVDSGGAEDTQYFGPGTRLTVL.

This clonotype was seen at least ten times. V and J are TRBV7-8 and TRBJ2-7; weak D call: TRBD2 (5 bases). Germline assignment: CDR1 SGHVS and CDR2 FQNEAQ. The ends were cut back, 5 bases at V and 7 bases at J, with 18 bases in the middle. This CDR3 has 14 residues. The CDR3 nucleotides read TGTGCCAGCAGCCTCACAGCGGCTAGTCGGGAGCAGTACGTC. It yields the protein CASSLTAASREQYV.

The rearrangement links TRBV6-5 to TRBJ2-3, with D hard to call. This CDR3 comprises 13 residues. V lost 7 bases and J 1 base, leaving 9 bases between the germline ends. The germline gives CDR1 MNHEY, CDR2 SVGAGI. The CDR3 loop reads CASTLGRTDTQYF. In nucleotides, the CDR3 is TGTGCCAGCACCCTCGGGCGCACAGATACGCAGTATTTT.

The V and J genes are TRBV7-2 and TRBJ1-6; D remains unclear. Trimming removed 1 base at V and 6 bases at J, with 7 bases between. This CDR3 region has 14 residues. CDR1 and CDR2 from the germline V gene are SGHTA and FQGNSA. The chain's CDR3 is CASSLGNPNSPLHF. Written as DNA, the CDR3 is TGTGCCAGCAGCTTAGGAAATCCTAATTCACCCCTCCACTTT.

This clonotype was picked up many times. This chain links TRBV29-1 with TRBJ1-2; 12 bases match TRBD1. V trimming: 4 bases; J trimming: 3 bases; junction bases outside the gene matches: 6. Germline CDR1 and CDR2: SQVTM and ANQGSEA. The CDR3 totals 15 residues. The CDR3 region has the DNA TGCAGCGTTGTCCTCGGGGACAGGGGGCACTATGGCTACACCTTC. Amino acids: CSVVLGDRGHYGYTF.

Only a few counts were recorded for this clonotype. The chain is built from TRBV5-6 and TRBJ2-1; perhaps D is TRBD1 or TRBD2 (5 bases each). The CDR3 extends over 13 amino acids. V was clipped by 4 bases and J by 6 bases, with 11 bases between them. Germline loops: CDR1 SGHDT, CDR2 YYEEEE. The CDR3 sequence is CASSPRGVNEQFF. CDR3 nucleotides: TGTGCCAGCAGCCCGAGGGGAGTCAATGAGCAGTTCTTC.

This clonotype was seen only a few times. One end of the junction fails to match germline, which may point to a read error. V usage is TRBV20-1 and J usage is TRBJ2-5; TRBD2 matches 12 bases. This CDR3 spans 15 amino acids. Germline V gives CDR1 DFQATT, CDR2 SNEGSKA (reference sequence). CDR3 DNA sequence: TGCAGTGTTAGAGCCCTAGCGGGGGGGCAAGAGACCCAGTACTTC. Amino acid sequence: CSVRALAGGQETQYF.

This clonotype has just a few counts. The rearrangement links TRBV7-3 to TRBJ2-5; weak D call: TRBD2 (6 bases). Per the germline V gene, CDR1 is SGHTA and CDR2 is FQGTGA. This CDR3 spans 15 amino acids. V was trimmed by 5 bases and J by 5 bases, leaving 18 bases between them. CDR3 coding DNA: TGTGCCAGCAGCGCCGGGACTCTCCCCGGGGAGACCCAGTACTTC. Residues: CASSAGTLPGETQYF.

The CDR3: CASSAGQSGNTIYF. CDR3 bases: TGTGCCAGCAGCGCCGGACAGTCTGGAAACACCATATATTTT. The V gene is TRBV9, the J gene TRBJ1-3, with D perhaps matching TRBD1 (6 bases). Between the trimmed V and J ends, which lost 3 bases and 1 base, there was a span of 8 bases. The CDR3 sequence is 14 residues long. The germline V gene has CDR1 SGDLS and CDR2 YYNGEE. Combining the CDR3 with reference TRBV9 and TRBJ1-3 gives the whole variable domain DSGVTQTPKHLITATGQRVTLRCSPRSGDLSVYWYQQSLDQGLQFLIQYYNGEERAKGNILERFSAQQFPDLHSELNLSSLELGDSALYFCASSAGQSGNTIYFGEGSWLTVV.

This clonotype was observed a handful of times. V gene TRBV5-1 combines with J gene TRBJ2-1; D gene unclear. The CDR3 consists of 13 residues. Looked up from germline, CDR1 is SGHRS and CDR2 is YFSETQ. V dropped 0 bases and J dropped 10 bases, with 11 bases sitting between them. The CDR3 loop reads CASSLGPGGEQFF. The CDR3 bases are TGCGCCAGCAGCTTGGGACCAGGTGGGGAGCAGTTCTTC.

This clonotype was recorded at least ten times. This sequence joins TRBV12-3 or TRBV12-4 and TRBJ1-1; 7 bases fit TRBD1. The CDR3 contains 14 residues. Trimming at V came to 5 bases and at J to 0 bases, leaving 3 bases not matched to a gene. CDR3 nucleotides: TGTGCCAGCAGTGGCAGGGGGATGAACACTGAAGCTTTCTTT. This gives the protein CASSGRGMNTEAFF.

This clonotype was counted at least ten times. This chain links TRBV6-2 or TRBV6-3 with TRBJ1-1, with D unclear. Trimming stripped 2 bases from V and 6 bases from J, with 10 bases between. CDR3 length: 13 amino acids. Germline V gives CDR1 MNHEY, CDR2 SVGEGT. The CDR3 here is CASSYSDGPEAFF. In nucleotides, the CDR3 is TGTGCCAGCAGTTACAGTGATGGTCCTGAAGCTTTCTTT.